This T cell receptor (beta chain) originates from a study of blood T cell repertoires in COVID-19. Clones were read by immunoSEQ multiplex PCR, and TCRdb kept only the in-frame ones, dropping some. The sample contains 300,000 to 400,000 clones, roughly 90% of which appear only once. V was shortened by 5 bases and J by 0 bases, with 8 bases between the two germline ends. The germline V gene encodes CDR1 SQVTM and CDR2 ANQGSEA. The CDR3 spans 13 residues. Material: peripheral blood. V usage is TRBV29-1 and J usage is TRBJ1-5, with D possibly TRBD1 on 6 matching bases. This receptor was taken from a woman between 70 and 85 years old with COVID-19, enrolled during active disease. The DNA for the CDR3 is TGCAGCGTTCGGACAGATAGCAATCAGCCCCAGCATTTT. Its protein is CSVRTDSNQPQHF.